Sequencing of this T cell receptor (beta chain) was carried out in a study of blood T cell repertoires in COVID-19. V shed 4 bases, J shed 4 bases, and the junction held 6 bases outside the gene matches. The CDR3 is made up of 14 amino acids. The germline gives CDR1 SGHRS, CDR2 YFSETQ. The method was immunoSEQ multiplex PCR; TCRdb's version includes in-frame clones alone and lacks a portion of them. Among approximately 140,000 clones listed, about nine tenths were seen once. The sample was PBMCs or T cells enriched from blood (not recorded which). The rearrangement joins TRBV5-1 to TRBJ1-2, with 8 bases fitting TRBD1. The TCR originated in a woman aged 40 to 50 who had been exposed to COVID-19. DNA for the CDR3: TGCGCCAGCAGCCCCGGACAGGGTACCTATGGCTACACCTTC. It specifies CASSPGQGTYGYTF.